This is a list of T cell receptor beta chains from one sample in a study of blood T cell repertoires in COVID-19. Produced via immunoSEQ multiplex PCR; TCRdb's table is partial and in-frame only. The sample holds roughly 180,000 clones, about four fifths seen once. Sequencing input: peripheral blood. The receptors stem from a man aged 40-50 years who had recovered from COVID-19. Both conserved end residues are part of each CDR3. Each record gives: V gene, clone size, J gene, D gene, CDR3 DNA, CDR3 protein. A D gene is named only where the DNA matches it firmly. The size entry is marked missing in some rows and otherwise reads once, few, many or a size class.

v_call: TRBV7-8
clone_size: NA
j_call: TRBJ2-5
d_call: NA
cdr3_nt: TGTGCCAGCAGCTTAGAAGGCAGGGCGAAGACCCAGTACTTC
cdr3_aa: CASSLEGRAKTQYF

v_call: TRBV12-3/TRBV12-4
clone_size: NA
j_call: TRBJ2-3
d_call: NA
cdr3_nt: TGTGCCAGCAGTGTACTAGGAGATACGCAGTATTTT
cdr3_aa: CASSVLGDTQYF

v_call: TRBV10-3
clone_size: NA
j_call: TRBJ2-5
d_call: NA
cdr3_nt: TGTGCCACCACGGACAATCGGGAGACCCAGTACTTC
cdr3_aa: CATTDNRETQYF

v_call: TRBV29-1
clone_size: NA
j_call: TRBJ2-3
d_call: TRBD2
cdr3_nt: TGCAGCGGGATCCCAGCGGGGGGCTATACGCAGTATTTT
cdr3_aa: CSGIPAGGYTQYF

v_call: TRBV5-4
clone_size: NA
j_call: TRBJ1-2
d_call: NA
cdr3_nt: TGTGCCAGCAGCGTTTTCCCGGGGAACTATGGCTACACCTTC
cdr3_aa: CASSVFPGNYGYTF

v_call: TRBV7-9
clone_size: NA
j_call: TRBJ1-2
d_call: TRBD1
cdr3_nt: TGTGCCAGCAGCTTTGGGACAGGGGGCGTAGATGGCTACACCTTC
cdr3_aa: CASSFGTGGVDGYTF

v_call: TRBV4-2
clone_size: few
j_call: TRBJ2-7
d_call: NA
cdr3_nt: TGTGCCAGCAGCCAAGACCCTCCTGGGCTCTACGAGCAGTACTTC
cdr3_aa: CASSQDPPGLYEQYF

v_call: TRBV7-9
clone_size: NA
j_call: TRBJ2-3
d_call: TRBD1
cdr3_nt: TGTGCCAGCAGCGGGGGACAGGGGACAGATACGCAGTATTTT
cdr3_aa: CASSGGQGTDTQYF

v_call: TRBV18
clone_size: NA
j_call: TRBJ2-2
d_call: NA
cdr3_nt: TGTGCCAGCTCACCACCCGTAGGGGGCACCGGGGAGCTGTTTTTT
cdr3_aa: CASSPPVGGTGELFF

v_call: TRBV6-5
clone_size: NA
j_call: TRBJ2-1
d_call: NA
cdr3_nt: TGTGCCAGCAGTTCGACAGGACTGGACAATGAGCAGTTCTTC
cdr3_aa: CASSSTGLDNEQFF

v_call: TRBV28
clone_size: NA
j_call: TRBJ2-1
d_call: NA
cdr3_nt: TGTGCCAGCAGGAAAGGGGGGGGCCACAATGAGCAGTTCTTC
cdr3_aa: CASRKGGGHNEQFF

v_call: TRBV4-1
clone_size: many
j_call: TRBJ2-1
d_call: TRBD2
cdr3_nt: TGCGCCAGCAGCCAAGATATGGCTAGCGGGTACTACAATGAGCAGTTCTTC
cdr3_aa: CASSQDMASGYYNEQFF

v_call: TRBV3-1/TRBV3-2
clone_size: NA
j_call: TRBJ2-5
d_call: NA
cdr3_nt: TGTGCCAGCAGGCCCCGGTGGGGGGATGGAGAGACCCAGTACTTC
cdr3_aa: CASRPRWGDGETQYF

v_call: TRBV7-2
clone_size: NA
j_call: TRBJ2-2
d_call: TRBD1
cdr3_nt: TGTGCCAGCAGCTTATTCCATCCGGGACAGCCGAACACCGGGGAGCTGTTTTTT
cdr3_aa: CASSLFHPGQPNTGELFF

v_call: TRBV6-6
clone_size: NA
j_call: TRBJ2-3
d_call: TRBD1
cdr3_nt: TGTGCCAGCAGCTTGACAGGGGGGAACACAGATACGCAGTATTTT
cdr3_aa: CASSLTGGNTDTQYF

v_call: TRBV19
clone_size: NA
j_call: TRBJ2-7
d_call: NA
cdr3_nt: TGTGCCAGTAGGCGGACTCTTACTACCTACGAGCAGTACTTC
cdr3_aa: CASRRTLTTYEQYF

v_call: TRBV3-1/TRBV3-2
clone_size: NA
j_call: TRBJ1-1
d_call: NA
cdr3_nt: TGTGCCAGCAGCCAACAACTTCTGAACACTGAAGCTTTCTTT
cdr3_aa: CASSQQLLNTEAFF

v_call: TRBV9
clone_size: NA
j_call: TRBJ1-6
d_call: NA
cdr3_nt: TGTGCCAGCAGCGGGAGAGGGTCACCCCTCCACTTT
cdr3_aa: CASSGRGSPLHF

v_call: TRBV18
clone_size: NA
j_call: TRBJ2-1
d_call: TRBD2
cdr3_nt: TGTGCCAGCTCACCACAGGCGGGAGGGCGGAATGAGCAGTTCTTC
cdr3_aa: CASSPQAGGRNEQFF

v_call: TRBV7-8
clone_size: few
j_call: TRBJ1-5
d_call: NA
cdr3_nt: TGTGCCAGCAGCTTATTGGGGGGTAACAGCAATCAGCCCCAGCATTTT
cdr3_aa: CASSLLGGNSNQPQHF

v_call: TRBV2
clone_size: NA
j_call: TRBJ1-6
d_call: TRBD1
cdr3_nt: TGTGCCAGCAGCGACAGGGGGCAATCACCCCTCCACTTT
cdr3_aa: CASSDRGQSPLHF

v_call: TRBV6-5
clone_size: NA
j_call: TRBJ1-1
d_call: TRBD1
cdr3_nt: TGTGCCAGCGGGACAGGCGAAGGCACTGAAGCTTTCTTT
cdr3_aa: CASGTGEGTEAFF

v_call: TRBV6-5
clone_size: NA
j_call: TRBJ1-2
d_call: NA
cdr3_nt: TGTGCCAGCAGTTCCCCAGGGCTCGGTGGCTACACCTTC
cdr3_aa: CASSSPGLGGYTF

v_call: TRBV19
clone_size: NA
j_call: TRBJ1-4
d_call: NA
cdr3_nt: TGTGCCAGTAAGAACAGCCCAACAACTAATGAAAAACTGTTTTTT
cdr3_aa: CASKNSPTTNEKLFF

v_call: TRBV13
clone_size: NA
j_call: TRBJ2-7
d_call: NA
cdr3_nt: TGTGCCAGCAGCTTCGGGACACCCTCCTACGAGCAGTACTTC
cdr3_aa: CASSFGTPSYEQYF

v_call: TRBV6-5
clone_size: NA
j_call: TRBJ2-7
d_call: NA
cdr3_nt: TGTGCCAGCAGTTATAAGGCACTAGGGTACGAGCAGTACTTC
cdr3_aa: CASSYKALGYEQYF

v_call: TRBV19
clone_size: NA
j_call: TRBJ1-2
d_call: TRBD1
cdr3_nt: TGTGCCAGTAAATTGGACAGGCTGGCTAACTATGGCTACACCTTC
cdr3_aa: CASKLDRLANYGYTF

v_call: TRBV4-1
clone_size: few
j_call: TRBJ1-1
d_call: NA
cdr3_nt: TGCGCCAGCAGCCAAGCCCCAGGGTGGGGGGACACTGAAGCTTTCTTT
cdr3_aa: CASSQAPGWGDTEAFF

v_call: TRBV7-2
clone_size: few
j_call: TRBJ1-6
d_call: NA
cdr3_nt: TGTGCCAGCACCCTGGAGGGATTCGGGCCCCTCCACTTT
cdr3_aa: CASTLEGFGPLHF

v_call: TRBV7-8
clone_size: NA
j_call: TRBJ1-2
d_call: TRBD1
cdr3_nt: TGTGCCAGCAGCTTTGGGACAGAAGTCCGGGGCTACACCTTC
cdr3_aa: CASSFGTEVRGYTF

v_call: TRBV7-2
clone_size: NA
j_call: TRBJ1-5
d_call: NA
cdr3_nt: TGTGCCAGCAGCTTAGGGACAAATCAGCCCCAGCATTTT
cdr3_aa: CASSLGTNQPQHF

v_call: TRBV6-5
clone_size: NA
j_call: TRBJ1-1
d_call: NA
cdr3_nt: TGTGCCAGCAGCATCCACAGGGACACTGAAGCTTTCTTT
cdr3_aa: CASSIHRDTEAFF

v_call: TRBV7-9
clone_size: NA
j_call: TRBJ1-1
d_call: TRBD1
cdr3_nt: TGTGCCAGCAGCCCCCGGGACAGGGTGCCTGAAGCTTTCTTT
cdr3_aa: CASSPRDRVPEAFF

v_call: TRBV21-1
clone_size: NA
j_call: TRBJ2-1
d_call: NA
cdr3_nt: TGTGCCAGCAGCAGGAGGCAGGGGCGATACAATGAGCAGTTCTTC
cdr3_aa: CASSRRQGRYNEQFF

v_call: TRBV6-5
clone_size: NA
j_call: TRBJ2-3
d_call: NA
cdr3_nt: TGTGCCAGCTCCCTAGGGGGGGTGCTCACAGATACGCAGTATTTT
cdr3_aa: CASSLGGVLTDTQYF

v_call: TRBV16
clone_size: NA
j_call: TRBJ1-2
d_call: NA
cdr3_nt: TGTGCCAGCAGCCAATCTTGGCAGGGGAATATCTACACCTTC
cdr3_aa: CASSQSWQGNIYTF

v_call: TRBV4-2
clone_size: NA
j_call: TRBJ2-5
d_call: TRBD1
cdr3_nt: TGTGCCAGCAGCCGGGGACAGTCAGGACAAGAGACCCAGTACTTC
cdr3_aa: CASSRGQSGQETQYF

v_call: TRBV13
clone_size: NA
j_call: TRBJ1-4
d_call: TRBD1
cdr3_nt: TGTGCCAGCAGCTGGGACAGGGTTGAAAAACTGTTTTTT
cdr3_aa: CASSWDRVEKLFF

v_call: TRBV14
clone_size: NA
j_call: TRBJ1-4
d_call: NA
cdr3_nt: TGTGCCAGCAGCCAGTTCGTACAGCACCCTGAAAAACTGTTTTTT
cdr3_aa: CASSQFVQHPEKLFF

v_call: TRBV2
clone_size: NA
j_call: TRBJ1-5
d_call: TRBD1
cdr3_nt: TGTGCCAGCAGTGTACAGGGGGCTTATCAGCCCCAGCATTTT
cdr3_aa: CASSVQGAYQPQHF

v_call: TRBV2
clone_size: NA
j_call: TRBJ2-5
d_call: NA
cdr3_nt: TGTGCCAGCAGTGAAATACTACGGGGGACCCAGTACTTC
cdr3_aa: CASSEILRGTQYF

v_call: TRBV7-2
clone_size: NA
j_call: TRBJ2-1
d_call: TRBD1
cdr3_nt: TGTGCCAGCAGCCCCCTGCCCCGGGGACAGAGCTCCTACAATGAGCAGTTCTTC
cdr3_aa: CASSPLPRGQSSYNEQFF

v_call: TRBV2
clone_size: NA
j_call: TRBJ1-1
d_call: TRBD1
cdr3_nt: TGTGCCAGCACCGGACAGGGGAACACTGAAGCTTTCTTT
cdr3_aa: CASTGQGNTEAFF

v_call: TRBV13
clone_size: NA
j_call: TRBJ1-1
d_call: NA
cdr3_nt: TGTGCCAGCAGCTTCAGGAACGCTGAAGCTTTCTTT
cdr3_aa: CASSFRNAEAFF

v_call: TRBV30
clone_size: NA
j_call: TRBJ2-5
d_call: TRBD2
cdr3_nt: TGTGCCTGGAAACTAGCGGGAGGACCGGTGACCCAGTACTTC
cdr3_aa: CAWKLAGGPVTQYF

v_call: TRBV19
clone_size: NA
j_call: TRBJ1-3
d_call: NA
cdr3_nt: TGTGCCAGTAGTATGAGCAGGGAATTAGAAAACACCATATATTTT
cdr3_aa: CASSMSRELENTIYF

v_call: TRBV29-1
clone_size: NA
j_call: TRBJ2-2
d_call: TRBD2
cdr3_nt: TGCAGCGTTGATAGTGCGGGAGGGGGGAACACCGGGGAGCTGTTTTTT
cdr3_aa: CSVDSAGGGNTGELFF

v_call: TRBV6-2/TRBV6-3
clone_size: NA
j_call: TRBJ2-3
d_call: NA
cdr3_nt: TGTGCCAGCAGTTCCCCCCTCGGGCGGGAAGGTAATACGCAGTATTTT
cdr3_aa: CASSSPLGREGNTQYF

v_call: TRBV7-3
clone_size: NA
j_call: TRBJ2-3
d_call: TRBD2
cdr3_nt: TGTGCCAGCAGCTCCGGACTAGAAGCGCAGTATTTT
cdr3_aa: CASSSGLEAQYF

v_call: TRBV11-3
clone_size: once
j_call: TRBJ2-1
d_call: TRBD2
cdr3_nt: TGTGCCACCTCGACGCCTAGCGGGAGCCAGTTCTTC
cdr3_aa: CATSTPSGSQFF

v_call: TRBV3-1/TRBV3-2
clone_size: NA
j_call: TRBJ2-3
d_call: TRBD2
cdr3_nt: TGTGCCAGCAGCCAAGAGGGAGGGAGTGAAGATACGCAGTATTTT
cdr3_aa: CASSQEGGSEDTQYF

v_call: TRBV7-9
clone_size: NA
j_call: TRBJ1-2
d_call: TRBD1
cdr3_nt: TGTGCCAGCGGGTCACAGGGGAATTATGGCTACACCTTC
cdr3_aa: CASGSQGNYGYTF

v_call: TRBV11-2
clone_size: NA
j_call: TRBJ2-5
d_call: TRBD2
cdr3_nt: TGTGCCAGCAGCCTGGGGGTAGCGGGGGCCCTAGAGACCCAGTACTTC
cdr3_aa: CASSLGVAGALETQYF

v_call: TRBV11-3
clone_size: once
j_call: TRBJ2-7
d_call: NA
cdr3_nt: TGTGCCAGCAGCTTAATCTCACAGATCTACGAGCAGTACTTC
cdr3_aa: CASSLISQIYEQYF

v_call: TRBV7-6
clone_size: NA
j_call: TRBJ2-3
d_call: TRBD1
cdr3_nt: TGTGCCAGCAGCTTCGAACGAACGGACAGGGGACCAACAGATACGCAGTATTTT
cdr3_aa: CASSFERTDRGPTDTQYF

v_call: TRBV6-5
clone_size: NA
j_call: TRBJ2-2
d_call: NA
cdr3_nt: TGTGCCAGCAGCCTCTTTGGGGAGGCCGGGGAGCTGTTTTTT
cdr3_aa: CASSLFGEAGELFF

v_call: TRBV5-1
clone_size: NA
j_call: TRBJ2-1
d_call: TRBD2
cdr3_nt: TGCGCCAGCAGCATTAGCGGGAGCTCCTACAATGAGCAGTTCTTC
cdr3_aa: CASSISGSSYNEQFF

v_call: TRBV7-2
clone_size: NA
j_call: TRBJ2-1
d_call: NA
cdr3_nt: TGTGCCAGCACCTCGAGGGGGGGTTCCTCCTACAATGAGCAGTTCTTC
cdr3_aa: CASTSRGGSSYNEQFF

v_call: TRBV5-1
clone_size: NA
j_call: TRBJ2-1
d_call: TRBD2
cdr3_nt: TGCGCCAGCACTAGCGGGAGCTCCTACAATGAGCAGTTCTTC
cdr3_aa: CASTSGSSYNEQFF

v_call: TRBV29-1
clone_size: NA
j_call: TRBJ2-3
d_call: TRBD2
cdr3_nt: TGCAGCGTTGCGGGGGAGCTAGCGGGATCCACAGATACGCAGTATTTT
cdr3_aa: CSVAGELAGSTDTQYF